The source of this TCR beta chain is a study of T-cell memory formation after mild COVID-19. TCRdb redid the calling of the 5' RACE reads with MiXCR, one entry per CDR3 protein. Of approximately 230,000 distinct CDR3 sequences in the sample, around 17% are singletons; the top ten hold approximately 3.4%. This clonotype was found many times. V was cut by 3 bases and J by 5 bases, with 15 bases left in between. CDR1 and CDR2 from the germline V gene are SGHDT and YYEEEE. The CDR3 has 14 residues. The clonotype comes from a man between 18 and 29 years old who had mild COVID-19 (a few samples of this study predate the infection). Cell type and time point are not known. The specimen was PBMCs or a T cell subset sorted from them (not recorded which). This rearrangement joins TRBV5-6 to TRBJ2-7; perhaps D is TRBD1 or TRBD2 (5 bases each). The CDR3 DNA sequence: TGTGCCAGCAGCTCTCTTCAGGGAGTAGACGAGCAGTACGTC. Encoded protein: CASSSLQGVDEQYV.